The T cell receptor beta chain under discussion was sequenced for a study of OX40 agonist ivuxolimab in advanced cancers. Turning to the study itself: While on treatment, patients had intravenous ivuxolimab at 0.01 to 10 mg/kg every 2 weeks. Recorded diagnoses for dose-escalation patients were hepatocellular carcinoma, melanoma, renal cell or head and neck cancer. A partial response was reached by three patients: one with hepatocellular carcinoma and two with cutaneous melanoma. Regarding the study as a whole: CD8+ T cells averaged more expanded clones than CD4+.

Comment on this clone: Its target is unknown.

CDR3 length: 14 residues. The germline V gene has CDR1 MNHEY and CDR2 SVGAGI. V lost 10 bases, J lost 4 bases, and 17 bases lay in between. Clones were sequenced by immunoSEQ multiplex PCR, and TCRdb holds only the in-frame ones, with some missing. The data hold tens of thousands of clones, with 75% to 90% observed a single time. V is TRBV6-5 and J is TRBJ2-1; the D is unclear. The receptor comes from an adult with an advanced solid tumor such as melanoma, head and neck, liver or kidney cancer. The sample was CD4+ or CD8+ T cells sorted from blood, taken in a trial of the OX40 agonist ivuxolimab. In nucleotides, the CDR3 is TGTGCCACCTTGTCAAGATCCCCTTACAATGAGCAGTTCTTC. Its translation is CATLSRSPYNEQFF.